The entry below gives a single TCR beta chain sequence along with its context. What antigen it recognizes has not been identified. No base qualities exist here, and no much larger clone lies one base off it. The same CDR3 is also encoded by other DNA sequences in this sample. The CDR3 numbers 16 residues from cysteine through phenylalanine. The sequence is cut down to CDR3 DNA, 48 bases in frame from base 1. V is trimmed back by 1 base and J by 2 bases, and the junction contains 7 bases that no gene match accounts for. Taken from the germline V gene, the CDR1 and CDR2 loops are SGHRS and YFSETQ. This entry belongs to a study of blood T cell repertoires in COVID-19 (dated by TCRdb to the early 2020s). Context from the whole study: The collaborator samples originated in the United States, Italy and Spain and spanned the acute and convalescent phases of COVID-19. The prospective study material was composed of cDNA or gDNA derived from T cells, B-cell-depleted T cells, or PBMCs. The dataset comprised deeply sampled blood TCRbeta repertoires from subjects exposed to, actively infected with, or recovered from COVID-19. A freely available public database, intended as a resource for researchers studying the immune response to SARS-CoV-2, is where the repertoires were released. Samples were obtained from the ongoing ImmuneRACE study (first 160 participants) and from about 1,300 subjects provided by 6 global collaborators. Nearly every sample came with metadata listing a de-identified subject ID, COVID-19 status, age in years and sex. Where available, HLA class I and class II types were taken from metadata supplied by the sample provider and were not determined by assay-based typing.

TCRbeta CDR3 regions were amplified from genomic DNA by means of the immunoSEQ Assay, a bias-controlled multiplex PCR. As for how the authors treated the data: The number of nucleated cells in each sample was estimated from the amplification of reference gene primers within the assay. Sequence reads were collapsed and filtered to measure the absolute abundance of every unique TCRbeta CDR3 rearrangement. For each sample, productive Simpson clonality was calculated by taking the square root of Simpson's diversity index across productive rearrangements. What TCRdb holds here is the immuneACCESS table cut down to in-frame rearrangements. Part of the clones is not present; checked against another copy, under half of the missing clones reflect an unresolved V gene, and the others are unexplained. V, J and clone size are those of that table, while D and trimming were read from the DNA. This sample gives approximately 180,000 clones in total; 85% to 90% of them show up just once. Around 13% of the sample is held by the ten biggest clonotypes.

One collaborating source in Seattle enrolled patients during active infection and followed them longitudinally through the course of disease. Each collaborating institution followed its own protocols to collect whole blood in K2EDTA tubes. For TCRbeta analysis, collaborators shipped samples as frozen whole blood, isolated PBMCs, or DNA extracted from either of those sample types. The research as a whole found: The quantity of clinical and demographic metadata differed by source and by participant and was supplied without curation.

Sequencing was carried out using peripheral blood. This TCR was recovered from a woman aged 70 to 79 with COVID-19, enrolled during active disease. The V and J segments used are TRBV5-1 and TRBJ2-5, with 8 bases in between that match TRBD2. Here is the DNA: TGCGCCAGCAGCTTGTCTCCAGCGGGAGTGCAAGAGACCCAGTACTTC. Translated, it gives CASSLSPAGVQETQYF.